Listed below are T cell receptor beta chains from one sample, sequenced in a study of cytomegalovirus exposure and HLA in healthy donors. Sequenced by immunoSEQ multiplex PCR; TCRdb stores in-frame clones only, minus some. The sample consists of 95,000 to 150,000 clones, 66% of them appearing once. The sample taken for sequencing was PBMCs. The receptors were sampled from a man aged 18 to 29 in good health and CMV-seronegative. Both conserved end residues are part of each CDR3. A D gene is named only where the DNA matches it firmly. Some rows mark clone size as missing; the rest say once, few, many or name a class of expanded clone.

clone size	D gene	V gene	J gene	CDR3 DNA	CDR3 protein
-	-	TRBV29-1	TRBJ2-7	TGCAGCGTTGAAGACCGCTACGAGCAGTACTTC	CSVEDRYEQYF
-	-	TRBV18	TRBJ2-5	TGTGCCAGCTCACCCAAAGAGACCCAGTACTTC	CASSPKETQYF
-	TRBD1	TRBV2	TRBJ2-6	TGTGCCAGCAGGACAGGGCGCGGGGCCAACGTCCTGACTTTC	CASRTGRGANVLTF
-	-	TRBV30	TRBJ1-5	TGTGCCTGGAGTGTTGGGTCGACAGGTGGCAATCAGCCCCAGCATTTT	CAWSVGSTGGNQPQHF
-	TRBD1	TRBV27	TRBJ2-7	TGTGCCAGCGGATCGCCAGGGGGCGCCCCGGGCGAGCAGTACTTC	CASGSPGGAPGEQYF
few	TRBD1	TRBV7-9	TRBJ1-5	TGTGCCAGCAGCTACTCGACAGGGATAGGTTCGGGTCAGCCCCAGCATTTT	CASSYSTGIGSGQPQHF
-	-	TRBV7-6	TRBJ1-3	TGTGCCAGCAGGGATCAGGGGCCTGGAAACACCATATATTTT	CASRDQGPGNTIYF
-	-	TRBV29-1	TRBJ1-3	TGCAGCGTAATGGTCACAGGAAACACCATATATTTT	CSVMVTGNTIYF
-	-	TRBV29-1	TRBJ2-6	TGCAGCGTAGTATCAGGGGTTGGGGCCAACGTCCTGACTTTC	CSVVSGVGANVLTF
-	TRBD1	TRBV10-2	TRBJ1-1	TGCGCCAGCAGTACAGGGGCCCACACTGAAGCTTTCTTT	CASSTGAHTEAFF
-	-	TRBV5-5	TRBJ2-2	TGTGCCAGCAGCCGCTGGGGCAGGCTGAACACCGGGGAGCTGTTTTTT	CASSRWGRLNTGELFF
few	-	TRBV7-8	TRBJ1-2	TGTGCCAGCAGCGGGAGGAGGGCTCCTGTTGGTGGCTACACCTTC	CASSGRRAPVGGYTF
-	-	TRBV6-6	TRBJ1-1	TGTGCCAGCAGAACAGGGCGTCGGGACACTGAAGCTTTCTTT	CASRTGRRDTEAFF
-	TRBD2	TRBV11-2	TRBJ2-7	TGTGCCAGCAGCTCCGGTCTAGCGGGAGGGCCGTATTCCTACGAGCAGTACTTC	CASSSGLAGGPYSYEQYF
once	-	TRBV7-6	TRBJ1-1	TGTGCCAGCAGCTTAGGGGGGGGTAGGGGAAGGTTGACTGAAGCTTTCTTT	CASSLGGGRGRLTEAFF
few	-	TRBV19	TRBJ1-1	TGTGCCAGTAGTGCTCGACAGGAGACTGAAGCTTTCTTT	CASSARQETEAFF
-	-	TRBV19	TRBJ1-1	TGTGCCAGTAGTATAGATTCCCCGGACGCGACAGCCATAATGAACACTGAAGCTTTCTTT	CASSIDSPDATAIMNTEAFF
-	-	TRBV18	TRBJ2-1	TGTGCCAGCTCATCCAAGACGGGTTATGAGCAGTTCTTC	CASSSKTGYEQFF
few	-	TRBV9	TRBJ2-1	TGTGCCAGCAGCGTAGGCCAGGTGTTCTACAATGAGCAGTTCTTC	CASSVGQVFYNEQFF
once	-	TRBV5-1	TRBJ2-5	TGCGCCAGCAGCCCGAGGTCCCCCGGGACTGGGGAGACCCAGTACTTC	CASSPRSPGTGETQYF
-	-	TRBV10-3	TRBJ2-1	TGTGCCATCGCGGGGAGGCCCGACAATGAGCAGTTCTTC	CAIAGRPDNEQFF
-	-	TRBV2	TRBJ2-5	TGTGCCAGCAGTGTTATGGAGACCCAGTACTTC	CASSVMETQYF
-	TRBD1	TRBV6-4	TRBJ1-2	TGTGCCAGCAGTCCGTCGGGACAGAACTATGGCTACACCTTC	CASSPSGQNYGYTF
-	-	TRBV6-6	TRBJ1-5	TGTGCCAGCAGTTACGATCAGGACAGAGCACAGCCCCAGCATTTT	CASSYDQDRAQPQHF
few	-	TRBV5-1	TRBJ2-3	TGCGCCAGCAGTTTGGGGGGTAGCGGAATCACAGATACGCAGTATTTT	CASSLGGSGITDTQYF
-	TRBD1	TRBV14	TRBJ2-7	TGTGCCAGCAGCGCACCGGGACAGGAAGTCTACGAGCAGTACTTC	CASSAPGQEVYEQYF
-	TRBD2	TRBV28	TRBJ2-7	TGTGCCAGCAGCCTTCCGGGGGGTTCCTACGAGCAGTACTTC	CASSLPGGSYEQYF
-	-	TRBV2	TRBJ1-2	TGTGCCAGCGGCAGGAGAGACAGCAACTATGGCTACACCTTC	CASGRRDSNYGYTF
-	TRBD2	TRBV7-3	TRBJ2-5	TGTGCCAGCAGCCTACTAGCGGGGGGGGTCGAGACCCAGTACTTC	CASSLLAGGVETQYF
-	TRBD1	TRBV18	TRBJ1-2	TGTGCCAGCTCAACTGGACAGGGGACAGGTGGCTACACCTTC	CASSTGQGTGGYTF
-	-	TRBV9	TRBJ2-3	TGTGCCAGCAGCGTAGACCGCTGGAGTACGCAGTATTTT	CASSVDRWSTQYF
-	-	TRBV28	TRBJ1-1	TGTGCCAGCAGTTTAAGAGTTTCCCTAAAAGCTTTCTTT	CASSLRVSLKAFF
-	TRBD1	TRBV10-1	TRBJ2-1	TGCGCCAGCAGTGAGCGACAGGGCTGGGATGAGCAGTTCTTC	CASSERQGWDEQFF
-	TRBD1	TRBV18	TRBJ2-1	TGTGCCAGCTCACCGACCCGGGACAGGTACAATGAGCAGTTCTTC	CASSPTRDRYNEQFF
-	-	TRBV6-5	TRBJ1-2	TGTGCCAGCAGTTACTCGGCAGTCTATGGCTACACCTTC	CASSYSAVYGYTF
-	TRBD1	TRBV6-5	TRBJ2-7	TGTGCCAGCAGTGGACAGGACGAGCAGTACTTC	CASSGQDEQYF
few	-	TRBV6-5	TRBJ1-2	TGTGCCAGCAGTCCCGACAGAGAGTATGGCTACACCTTC	CASSPDREYGYTF
few	-	TRBV27	TRBJ2-5	TGTGCCAGCAGTTTTCGGGCTAGCATGGAGACCCAGTACTTC	CASSFRASMETQYF
-	-	TRBV9	TRBJ2-1	TGTGCCAGCAGCGAGGGGTACAATGAGCAGTTCTTC	CASSEGYNEQFF
-	TRBD2	TRBV6-5	TRBJ2-3	TGTGCCAGTGGGGGACTAGCGGGATGGGCGGATACGCAGTATTTT	CASGGLAGWADTQYF
-	-	TRBV7-9	TRBJ1-1	TGTGCCAGCAGCTCCCGGACAGTTAACACTGAAGCTTTCTTT	CASSSRTVNTEAFF
-	-	TRBV15	TRBJ1-1	TGTGCCACCAGCAGAGGGACAGACACGAGGTCGGACACTGAAGCTTTCTTT	CATSRGTDTRSDTEAFF
-	-	TRBV7-9	TRBJ1-4	TGTGCCAGCAGAAAGTCGGCGGCCAATGAAAAACTGTTTTTT	CASRKSAANEKLFF
-	-	TRBV2	TRBJ1-2	TGTGCCAGCAGTACCAGTATTTATGGCTACACCTTC	CASSTSIYGYTF
-	-	TRBV6-6	TRBJ1-5	TGTGCCAGCAGTAATAGACAGATTAGCAATCAGCCCCAGCATTTT	CASSNRQISNQPQHF